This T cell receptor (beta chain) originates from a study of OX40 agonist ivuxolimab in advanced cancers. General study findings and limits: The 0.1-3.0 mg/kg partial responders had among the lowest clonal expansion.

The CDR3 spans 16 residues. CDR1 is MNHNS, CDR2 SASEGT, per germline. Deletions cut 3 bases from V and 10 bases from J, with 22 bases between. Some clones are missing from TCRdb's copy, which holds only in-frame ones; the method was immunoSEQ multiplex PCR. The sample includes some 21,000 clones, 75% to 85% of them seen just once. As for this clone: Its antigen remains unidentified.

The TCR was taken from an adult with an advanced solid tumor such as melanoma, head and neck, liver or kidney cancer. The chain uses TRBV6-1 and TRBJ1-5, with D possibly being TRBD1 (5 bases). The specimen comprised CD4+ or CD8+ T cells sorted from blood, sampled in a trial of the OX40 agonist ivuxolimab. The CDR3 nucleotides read TGTGCCAGCAGTGATGCGCCGGGACGGGAATCAAGTCCCCAGCATTTT. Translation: CASSDAPGRESSPQHF.